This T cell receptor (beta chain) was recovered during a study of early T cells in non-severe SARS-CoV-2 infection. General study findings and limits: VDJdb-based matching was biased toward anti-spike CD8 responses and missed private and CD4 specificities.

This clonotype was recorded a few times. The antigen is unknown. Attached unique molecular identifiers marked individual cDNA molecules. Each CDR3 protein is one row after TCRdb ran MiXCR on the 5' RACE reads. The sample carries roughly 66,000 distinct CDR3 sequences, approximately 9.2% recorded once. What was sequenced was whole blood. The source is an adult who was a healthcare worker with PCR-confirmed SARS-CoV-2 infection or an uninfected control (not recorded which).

The CDR3 loop reads CASSRRQVQGHEQYF. The CDR3 nucleotides are TGTGCCAGCAGCCGCCGACAGGTTCAAGGGCACGAGCAGTACTTC. The gene calls are TRBV14 and TRBJ2-7; D is perhaps TRBD1 (6 bases). Germline CDR1 and CDR2: SGHDN and FVKESK. There are 15 residues in the CDR3. V shed 4 bases and J shed 5 bases, with 18 bases lying between them.